The sample holds one count of the clone carrying this TCR beta chain. Its antigen is not known. At the DNA level, this CDR3 is encoded by other sequences in the same sample as well. There are 14 residues in the CDR3. The germline V gene encodes CDR1 SEHNR and CDR2 FQNEAQ (reference sequence). V was trimmed by 1 base and J by 5 bases, leaving 11 bases between them. This specimen belongs to a study of shared clonotypes between healthy human individuals. Study at large: The study used three CD4 naive, three CD4 memory, two CD8 naive and one CD8 memory plate per donor. Whole-study findings and limits: Sorted-subset sequencing, rarefaction showed, was incomplete despite large depth. Tissue TCR repertoires likely differ from these blood-only repertoires.

In the naive CD8 group, cells lacked CD45RO and were positively selected for CCR7, so terminally differentiated effector memory CD45RA+ cells were left out. Donors were Caucasian adults residing in Nashville, Tennessee, USA. The method was immunoSEQ multiplex PCR; TCRdb's version includes in-frame clones alone and lacks a portion of them. The data hold around 2.1 million clones, with around 93% observed a single time. Sequencing was carried out using naive CD8+ T cells from PBMCs. The source of this sequence is a man aged 18 to 30 in good health. Some clones in this sample may be carry-over from other donors' samples. The chain joins TRBV7-9 to TRBJ2-5, with D uncertain. CDR3 in amino acids: CASSLGGAGETQYF. In nucleotides, the CDR3 is TGTGCCAGCAGCTTAGGCGGCGCCGGGGAGACCCAGTACTTC.